The next 12 T cell receptor beta chains were all read from a single sample in a study of shared clonotypes between healthy human individuals. Sequencing was performed with immunoSEQ multiplex PCR; in TCRdb, only in-frame clones are kept and a portion is missing. This sample carries over a million clones, 70% to 80% of them seen once, and the ten largest clones take more than 0.45%. Sequenced: memory CD4+ T cells from PBMCs. Subset meaning: CD45RA-negative fraction. Source of these receptors: a man between 18 and 29 years old in good health. Some clones in this sample may be carry-over from other donors' samples.

The V gene is TRBV4-1, the J gene TRBJ2-3; D unresolved. Germline values: CDR1 MGHRA, CDR2 YSYEKL. CDR3 size: 12 residues. Deletions cut 3 bases from V and 5 bases from J, with 6 bases between. CDR3 coding DNA: TGCGCCAGCAGCCAGCCGCAAGATACGCAGTATTTT. This codes for CASSQPQDTQYF.

This clone was recorded only once. The chain couples TRBV7-9 to TRBJ2-3, with D possibly matching TRBD1 (5 bases). This CDR3 has 17 residues. Trimming took off 0 bases at V and 6 bases at J, with 19 bases between the two ends. Looked up from germline, CDR1 is SEHNR and CDR2 is FQNEAQ (reference sequence). The CDR3 DNA reads TGTGCCAGCAGCTTAGCGAAACAGGTGTTCTCCTCGGATACGCAGTATTTT. Translation: CASSLAKQVFSSDTQYF.

The chain uses TRBV27 and TRBJ1-5; a possible D gene is TRBD1 (5 bases). Trimming shortened V by 6 bases and J by 2 bases, and 11 bases separated the two germline ends. Germline assignment: CDR1 MNHEY and CDR2 SMNVEV (reference sequence). The CDR3 length is 14 residues. CDR3 protein: CASSQRDGNQPQHF. The CDR3 nucleotides read TGTGCCAGCAGCCAAAGGGACGGCAATCAGCCCCAGCATTTT.

With regard to this clone: Other nucleotide sequences in the sample specify the same CDR3. This chain connects TRBV7-3 to TRBJ2-5; 10 positions match TRBD1. V was clipped by 5 bases and J by 5 bases; unmatched bases: 8. Germline V CDR1 and CDR2: SGHTA, FQGTGA. This CDR3 is built from 15 residues. CDR3 loop: CASSPDRGSWETQYF. In DNA form, the CDR3 reads TGTGCCAGCAGCCCGGACAGGGGGTCTTGGGAGACCCAGTACTTC.

The chain carries TRBV10-2 and TRBJ1-5; D might be TRBD1 (6 bases). The germline CDR1 and CDR2 sequences are WSHSY and SAAADI. This CDR3 has 13 residues. V lost 10 bases and J lost 5, with 15 bases in between. The CDR3 sequence is CATARGAYQPQHF. The DNA for the CDR3 is TGCGCCACCGCACGGGGGGCTTATCAGCCCCAGCATTTT.

This sequence joins TRBV6-5 and TRBJ1-1; 8 nucleotides match TRBD1. The CDR3 contains 16 residues. Germline loops: CDR1 MNHEY, CDR2 SVGAGI. Unmatched junction bases numbered 6, after V lost 2 bases and J lost 1 base. The CDR3: CASSYGQGAGNTEAFF. The CDR3 region has the DNA TGTGCCAGCAGTTACGGGCAGGGGGCAGGGAACACTGAAGCTTTCTTT.

The genes are TRBV12-5 and TRBJ2-5; 12 nucleotides agree with TRBD2. Per germline, CDR1 LGHNT and CDR2 FRNRAP. The CDR3 length is 15 residues. The V gene end was trimmed by 6 bases and the J gene end by 0 bases; junction bases not matched to a gene: 2. The CDR3 DNA reads TGTGCTAGTGGCAGGACTAGCGGGGACCAAGAGACCCAGTACTTC. Residues: CASGRTSGDQETQYF. Full variable domain (remainder filled in from reference TRBV12-5 and TRBJ2-5): DARVTQTPRHKVTEMGQEVTMRCQPILGHNTVFWYRQTMMQGLELLAYFRNRAPLDDSGMPKDRFSAEMPDATLATLKIQPSEPRDSAVYFCASGRTSGDQETQYFGPGTRLLVL.

A few counts support this clone. The chain has TRBV7-7 and TRBJ2-2; D ambiguous. The CDR3 loop spans 12 amino acids. From germline, CDR1 is SSHAT and CDR2 FNYEAQ (reference sequence). V was cut by 3 bases and J by 6 bases, with 5 bases left in between. In DNA, the CDR3 is TGTGCCAGCAGCTTTTATGCCGGGGAGCTGTTTTTT. Translating gives CASSFYAGELFF.

J is TRBJ2-3 and V is TRBV5-1, with a tentative D call TRBD1 (6 bases). V lost 5 bases, J lost 1 base, and 11 bases lay in between. This CDR3 has 14 residues. Germline CDR1 SGHRS, CDR2 YFSETQ. The CDR3 sequence is CASSDRPGTDTQYF. CDR3 nucleotides: TGCGCCAGCAGTGACAGGCCCGGCACAGATACGCAGTATTTT.

This clone was counted at least ten times. The CDR3 DNA is TGTGCCGGAGGTGAGCTACCTCGGGCAACGGAGTATTTT. Translation: CAGGELPRATEYF. This chain connects TRBV5-5 to TRBJ2-3, with a possible D match to TRBD2 (5 bases). The V end lost 10 bases, the J end lost 13 bases, and 25 bases lay between the germline ends. In germline, CDR1 is SGHKS, CDR2 YYEKEE (reference sequence). This CDR3 contains 13 residues. Based on the CDR3 plus reference TRBV5-5 and TRBJ2-3, the full variable domain is DAGVTQSPTHLIKTRGQQVTLRCSPISGHKSVSWYQQVLGQGPQFIFQYYEKEERGRGNFPDRFSARQFPNYSSELNVNALLLGDSALYLCAGGELPRATEYFGPGTRLTVL.

The chain employs TRBV14 and TRBJ1-1; D is ambiguous. In germline, CDR1 is SGHDN, CDR2 FVKESK. The CDR3 length is 12 residues. V was pared by 1 base and J by 11 bases, with 11 bases between. The CDR3 loop is CASSQGVRRAFF. The CDR3 DNA reads as TGTGCCAGCAGCCAAGGAGTGCGCCGGGCTTTCTTT.

The chain links TRBV7-2 to TRBJ1-2; no clear D gene. The CDR3 covers 13 residues. V lost 0 bases and J lost 6, with 8 bases in between. The germline V gene has CDR1 SGHTA and CDR2 FQGNSA. CDR3 DNA: TGTGCCAGCAGCTTAGCGAAGGGAGATGGCTACACCTTC. The encoded protein is CASSLAKGDGYTF.